What follows are 10 T cell receptor beta chains derived from one specimen sequenced in a study of spatial heterogeneity in lung cancer. Time point indicated: blood at routine non-recurrence follow-up after resection. Unsorted tumor, nontumor lung tissue or cryopreserved PBMC supplied the whole RNA. TCRdb processed the 5' RACE reads anew with MiXCR; each CDR3 protein has one entry. This table has 95,000 to 130,000 distinct CDR3 sequences, roughly an eighth appearing once. The sample in question was PBMCs, obtained at follow-up. These receptors were collected from a male donor with early-stage non-small cell lung cancer.

The rearrangement uses TRBV12-3 or TRBV12-4 and TRBJ2-2, with D perhaps TRBD2 (6 bases). The CDR3 spans 17 residues. Trimming pared 2 bases from V and 2 bases from J, leaving 15 bases between. The CDR3 loop is CASSLHYRSGNTGELFF. CDR3 DNA sequence: TGTGCCAGCAGTTTACATTATCGTAGCGGAAACACCGGGGAGCTGTTTTTT.

This chain links TRBV5-1 with TRBJ1-2; D unclear. Trimming pared 0 bases from V and 5 bases from J, leaving 14 bases between. CDR1 SGHRS and CDR2 YFSETQ come from the germline V gene. The CDR3 is made up of 15 amino acids. CDR3 in DNA: TGCGCCAGCAGCTTGGCCAGCGACACCCGGTATGGCTACACCTTC. This codes for CASSLASDTRYGYTF.

This clonotype came up a few times. This sequence joins TRBV6-2 or TRBV6-3 and TRBJ1-1; TRBD1 agrees at 7 bases. The CDR3 consists of 15 residues. The V gene end was trimmed by 4 bases and the J gene end by 0 bases; junction bases not matched to a gene: 5. Germline lookup yields CDR1 MNHEY and CDR2 SVGEGT. The CDR3 spells CASSSQGNMNTEAFF. Here the CDR3 DNA reads TGTGCCAGCAGTTCACAGGGGAACATGAACACTGAAGCTTTCTTT.

This clonotype was seen ten or more times. The V gene is TRBV12-3 or TRBV12-4, the J gene TRBJ1-6; the D is unclear. CDR3 size: 14 residues. The V end lost 2 bases, the J end lost 10 bases, and 12 bases lay between the germline ends. The CDR3 DNA reads as TGTGCCAGCAGTTTAAGGGTATTCCGGTCACCCCTCCACTTT. This sequence encodes CASSLRVFRSPLHF.

J is TRBJ1-4 and V is TRBV19; 8 nucleotides agree with TRBD1. The CDR3 contains 16 residues. Germline assignment: CDR1 LNHDA and CDR2 SQIVND (reference sequence). J was trimmed by 2 bases and V by 6 bases; bases with no gene match: 8. The chain's CDR3 is CASRNRGFGTNEKLFF. Written as DNA, the CDR3 is TGTGCCAGTAGGAACAGGGGGTTTGGGACTAATGAAAAACTGTTTTTT.

The gene calls are TRBV7-2 and TRBJ1-2, with TRBD1 matching 9 bases. Germline V gene lookup returns CDR1 SGHTA and CDR2 FQGNSA. The ends lost 5 bases at V and 13 bases at J; junction bases unmatched: 8. CDR3 length: 12 amino acids. The CDR3 sequence: CASSRDRAFCTF. The DNA for the CDR3 is TGTGCCAGCAGCAGGGACAGGGCCTTCTGCACCTTC. Variable domain in full (rest from reference TRBV7-2 and TRBJ1-2): GAGVSQSPSNKVTEKGKDVELRCDPISGHTALYWYRQSLGQGLEFLIYFQGNSAPDKSGLPSDRFSAERTGGSVSTLTIQRTQQEDSAVYLCASSRDRAFCTFGSGTRLTVV.

This clonotype was seen repeatedly, ten times or more. The rearrangement uses TRBV28 and TRBJ2-1, with D perhaps matching TRBD1 or TRBD2 (5 bases each). The V end lost 5 bases, the J end lost 4 bases, and 21 bases lay between the germline ends. Germline CDR1 is MDHEN and CDR2 is SYDVKM. There are 17 residues in the CDR3. The CDR3 region is CASSPPLQGEGYNEQFF. The CDR3 region has the DNA TGTGCCAGCAGTCCCCCTCTTCAGGGAGAAGGGTACAATGAGCAGTTCTTC.

In this sample, this clonotype turned up a few times. The chain joins TRBV24-1 to TRBJ2-3; the D is unclear. The CDR3 is made up of 16 amino acids. Per germline, CDR1 KGHDR and CDR2 SFDVKD. V lost 1 base and J lost 1, with 11 bases in between. The CDR3 coding sequence is TGTGCCACCAGTGATTTCACGGACGCAGGCACAGATACGCAGTATTTT. Translation gives CATSDFTDAGTDTQYF.

The genes are TRBV11-2 and TRBJ2-1, with TRBD2 matching 12 bases. Germline-derived CDR1 and CDR2 are SGHAT and FQNNGV. This CDR3 contains 17 residues. J was trimmed by 6 bases and V by 0 bases; bases with no gene match: 6. The CDR3 spells CASSLDLTSGGINEQFF. The CDR3 region has the DNA TGTGCCAGCAGCTTAGATCTTACTAGCGGGGGGATCAATGAGCAGTTCTTC.

This clonotype was observed a few times. The V gene is TRBV3-1, the J gene TRBJ2-2; 8 bases are a match to TRBD2. The germline V gene encodes CDR1 LGHDT and CDR2 YNNKEL (reference sequence). With 5 bases clipped from V and 2 bases from J, the junction kept 1 base outside the gene matches. The CDR3 sequence is 14 residues long. CDR3: CASSAGGNTGELFF. DNA of the CDR3: TGTGCCAGCAGCGCGGGGGGTAACACCGGGGAGCTGTTTTTT.